This T cell receptor (beta chain) is drawn from a study of shared clonotypes between healthy human individuals. This clone has just one count. The method was immunoSEQ multiplex PCR; TCRdb's version includes in-frame clones alone and lacks a portion of them. This table holds about 2.4 million clones, more than 80% found once. The germline V gene encodes CDR1 SGHDT and CDR2 YYEEEE. This CDR3 is built from 15 residues. Trimming stripped 0 bases from V and 8 bases from J, with 15 bases between. The origin of this receptor is a man aged 18-30 years in good health. Input material: naive CD4+ T cells sorted from blood. Subset specified: CD45RA+ positively selected. The rearrangement joins TRBV5-6 to TRBJ2-1; perhaps D is TRBD1 or TRBD2 (5 bases each). The CDR3 bases are TGTGCCAGCAGCTTGGGGGGCCGGGGTCGGGATGAGCAGTTCTTC. Residues: CASSLGGRGRDEQFF.